This T cell receptor (beta chain) is from a study of CD8+ T cells in alopecia areata. Notes on this clone: Antigen specificity is unknown.

CD4+ and CD8+ T cells were sorted from PBMCs stained for CD3, CD4 and CD8. TCR sequencing used cDNA made by reverse transcription of extracted RNA. The table came from immunoSEQ multiplex PCR; TCRdb's copy has only in-frame clones and leaves some out. The sample carries fewer than 40,000 clones, 62% recorded once. Findings of the study overall: Elevated clonality characterized lesional scalp relative to normal scalp, particularly in alopecia totalis/universalis. Mice gave a clearer picture of TCR sharing than patients did, possibly for HLA-related reasons.

Sequenced: NKG2D-high CD8+ T cells sorted from blood. The receptor was derived from a human donor with alopecia areata.

The CDR3 loop reads CASSMTSGGNGELFF. CDR3 sequence (DNA): TGTGCCAGTAGTATGACTAGCGGGGGGAACGGGGAGCTGTTTTTT. J is TRBJ2-2 and V is TRBV19, with 13 bases matching TRBD2. This CDR3 contains 15 residues. V shed 3 bases and J 7 bases; nucleotides not matched to a gene: 2. CDR1 LNHDA and CDR2 SQIVND come from the germline V gene (reference sequence). The whole variable domain, filled in from reference TRBV19 and TRBJ2-2, reads DGGITQSPKYLFRKEGQNVTLSCEQNLNHDAMYWYRQDPGQGLRLIYYSQIVNDFQKGDIAEGYSVSREKKESFPLTVTSAQKNPTAFYLCASSMTSGGNGELFFGEGSRLTVL.